These 20 T cell receptor beta chains originate from one sample sequenced in a study of breast tumors, draining lymph nodes, adjacent tissues. A single record per CDR3 protein comes from TCRdb applying MiXCR to the multiplex PCR reads. The sample carries 150,000 to 200,000 distinct CDR3 sequences, 25% to 40% recorded once. Axillary draining lymph nodes of breast cancer patients supplied the node samples. Sequencing was performed on axillary lymph node tissue. Source of these receptors: a female donor with breast cancer. Some clones in this sample may be carry-over from other donors' samples.

There are many counts of this clonotype. CDR3 DNA: TGTGCCAGCAGCCAAGATTTAGCGGGAGGGTCGGACGAGCAGTACTTC. This translates into CASSQDLAGGSDEQYF. V usage is TRBV4-2 and J usage is TRBJ2-7; 11 bases line up with TRBD2. Germline trimming cut 0 bases from V and 5 bases from J; bases unmatched to any gene: 6. The germline CDR1 and CDR2 sequences are LGHNA and YNFKEQ. This CDR3 has 16 amino acids.

The chain combines TRBV25-1 with TRBJ1-2; maybe TRBD1 (5 bases). The germline V gene has CDR1 MGHDK and CDR2 SYGVNS. This CDR3 has 13 amino acids. Trimming stripped 3 bases from V and 4 bases from J, with 9 bases between. DNA for the CDR3: TGTGCCAGCAGTGACAGGGAAGGCTATGGCTACACCTTC. This translates into CASSDREGYGYTF.

For this clonotype: With a much larger clone just one base away, this may be a read error. This sequence joins TRBV18 and TRBJ1-5; possible D gene TRBD1, 5 bases. This CDR3 is built from 14 residues. Trimming cost V 2 bases and J 10 bases, with 15 bases left between them. Germline V lookup: CDR1 KGHSH, CDR2 LQKENI. The CDR3 DNA is TGTGCCAGCTCACCAGGGCAGGGAGAACACCCCCAGCATTTT. Protein: CASSPGQGEHPQHF. The full variable domain, in which reference TRBV18 and TRBJ1-5 provide the parts outside the CDR3, is NAGVMQNPRHLVRRRGQEARLRCSPMKGHSHVYWYRQLPEEGLKFMVYLQKENIIDESGMPKERFSAEFPKEGPSILRIQQVVRGDSAAYFCASSPGQGEHPQHFGDGTRLSIL.

V is TRBV7-2 and J is TRBJ2-5; the D is unclear. The CDR3 sequence is 15 residues long. Germline V gene sequence: CDR1 SGHTA, CDR2 FQGNSA. V was cut by 3 bases and J by 5 bases, with 16 bases left in between. The CDR3: CASSFSESPAETQYF. As DNA, the CDR3 is TGTGCCAGCAGCTTCTCGGAATCTCCTGCGGAGACCCAGTACTTC. Combining the CDR3 with reference TRBV7-2 and TRBJ2-5 gives the whole variable domain GAGVSQSPSNKVTEKGKDVELRCDPISGHTALYWYRQSLGQGLEFLIYFQGNSAPDKSGLPSDRFSAERTGGSVSTLTIQRTQQEDSAVYLCASSFSESPAETQYFGPGTRLLVL.

This chain joins TRBV9 and TRBJ1-1; D call uncertain. Germline-derived CDR1 and CDR2 are SGDLS and YYNGEE. The CDR3 extends over 14 amino acids. V dropped 2 bases and J dropped 1 base, with 9 bases sitting between them. CDR3 bases: TGTGCCAGCAGCGTTGGCGTCGAGAACACTGAAGCTTTCTTT. Encoded protein: CASSVGVENTEAFF.

This clonotype has only a few counts. The chain is built from TRBV5-4 and TRBJ1-2, with TRBD1 as a possible D gene (5 bases). Germline V gives CDR1 SGHNT, CDR2 YYREEE (reference sequence). The V end lost 0 bases, the J end lost 0 bases, and 15 bases lay between the germline ends. The CDR3 length is 17 residues. Here the CDR3 DNA reads TGTGCCAGCAGCTTGGGGTTGACCGGGACGGCTAACTATGGCTACACCTTC. Translated: CASSLGLTGTANYGYTF.

The chain employs TRBV24-1 and TRBJ2-2; TRBD1 agrees at 7 bases. Germline V gene lookup returns CDR1 KGHDR and CDR2 SFDVKD. The CDR3 sequence is 15 residues long. Germline trimming cut 5 bases from V and 4 bases from J; bases unmatched to any gene: 6. CDR3 sequence reads: CATSGWGQTTGELFF. The CDR3 DNA reads TGTGCCACCAGTGGTTGGGGACAGACCACCGGGGAGCTGTTTTTT.

This clonotype has ten or more counts. The J gene is TRBJ1-6, the V gene TRBV13; D uncertain. Germline lookup yields CDR1 PRHDT and CDR2 FYEKMQ (reference sequence). Between the trimmed V and J ends, which lost 2 bases and 9 bases, there was a span of 5 bases. The CDR3 spans 12 residues. CDR3 bases: TGTGCCAGCAGCTTATCAAGTTCACCCCTCCACTTT. Its translation is CASSLSSSPLHF. Variable domain in full (rest from reference TRBV13 and TRBJ1-6): AAGVIQSPRHLIKEKRETATLKCYPIPRHDTVYWYQQGPGQDPQFLISFYEKMQSDKGSIPDRFSAQQFSDYHSELNMSSLELGDSALYFCASSLSSSPLHFGNGTRLTVT.

This clonotype has ten or more counts. Compared with germline, one end of the junction differs, possibly owing to a read error. V usage is TRBV7-2 and J usage is TRBJ1-2; D unresolved. Germline assignment: CDR1 SGHTA and CDR2 FQGNSA. The CDR3 contains 15 residues. The CDR3 DNA reads as TGTGCCAGCACCCCCCGACAAGGACCTAACTATGGCTACCCCTTC. As protein: CASTPRQGPNYGYPF.

In regard to this clonotype: A clone one base away is much larger, so this may be a read error. This chain joins TRBV6-6 and TRBJ2-1; possibly TRBD2 for D (5 bases). The CDR3 has 12 residues. CDR1 and CDR2 from the germline V gene are MNHNY and SVGAGI (reference sequence). V dropped 5 bases and J dropped 6 bases, with 8 bases sitting between them. CDR3 amino acids: CASSHAGNEQFF. DNA for the CDR3: TGTGCCAGCAGTCACGCGGGCAATGAGCAGTTCTTC.

This clonotype was detected many times. J is TRBJ1-5 and V is TRBV3-1, with TRBD1 matching 8 bases. The CDR3 sequence is 14 residues long. The trim removed 3 bases at V and 8 bases at J, leaving 6 bases unmatched. Per germline, CDR1 LGHDT and CDR2 YNNKEL (reference sequence). This CDR3 is CASSHGQGGKPQHF. The CDR3 DNA reads TGTGCCAGCAGCCACGGACAGGGTGGAAAGCCCCAGCATTTT.

Many counts were recorded for this clonotype. The V gene is TRBV28, the J gene TRBJ2-5; D is tentatively TRBD1 or TRBD2 (6 bases each). CDR3 length equals 14 residues. The V end was cut by 2 bases, the J end by 6 bases, with 13 bases between. Germline CDR1 and CDR2: MDHEN and SYDVKM. In DNA form, the CDR3 reads TGTGCCAGCAGTTTAAGGGGGGCTGTCCAGACCCAGTACTTC. Translation: CASSLRGAVQTQYF. Variable domain in full (rest from reference TRBV28 and TRBJ2-5): DVKVTQSSRYLVKRTGEKVFLECVQDMDHENMFWYRQDPGLGLRLIYFSYDVKMKEKGDIPEGYSVSREKKERFSLILESASTNQTSMYLCASSLRGAVQTQYFGPGTRLLVL.

The rearrangement joins TRBV20-1 to TRBJ1-2, with D perhaps TRBD1 (6 bases). CDR1 and CDR2 (germline): DFQATT, SNEGSKA (reference sequence). This CDR3 is 13 amino acids long. The CDR3 protein is CRARAGTSGGHTF. CDR3 nucleotides: TGCAGGGCAAGGGCAGGGACCTCGGGGGGCCACACCTTC.

This clonotype was counted ten times or more. The chain recombines TRBV30 with TRBJ1-3; D call uncertain. Trimming pared 1 base from V and 0 bases from J, leaving 10 bases between. CDR3 length equals 15 residues. From germline, CDR1 is GTSNPN and CDR2 SVGIG (reference sequence). CDR3 sequence reads: CAWSAFQSSGNTIYF. CDR3 nucleotides: TGTGCCTGGAGTGCCTTTCAGAGCTCTGGAAACACCATATATTTT.

The chain combines TRBV12-3 or TRBV12-4 with TRBJ1-1, with D perhaps matching TRBD1 (6 bases). V was cut by 5 bases and J by 7 bases, with 17 bases left in between. This CDR3 is built from 14 residues. The CDR3: CASSPVGGTFEAFF. DNA for the CDR3: TGTGCCAGCAGTCCTGTGGGTGGGACATTTGAAGCTTTCTTT.

Regarding this clonotype: The conserved phenylalanine or tryptophan normally closing the CDR3 is absent here, so this likely arose from a read error. The DNA is omitted, as the CDR3 cannot be located on it reliably, and the CDR3 follows TCRdb's listing. The chain is built from TRBV5-1 and TRBJ1-1; the table names TRBD1, a call not compared with the DNA. The length of the CDR3 is 10 amino acids, counting both ends. Germline CDR1 and CDR2: SGHRS and YFSETQ. The CDR3 spells CASSSGTGGE.

This clonotype was recorded many times. The chain carries TRBV12-3 or TRBV12-4 and TRBJ2-7; D perhaps matches TRBD1 (5 bases). Between the trimmed V and J ends, which lost 3 bases and 4 bases, there was a span of 7 bases. The CDR3 runs to 12 residues. CDR3 sequence: CASSFRQYEQYF. The CDR3 coding sequence is TGTGCCAGCAGTTTCCGACAGTACGAGCAGTACTTC.

In this sample, this clonotype turned up many times. This chain joins TRBV28 and TRBJ1-6, with D perhaps matching TRBD1 (6 bases). The V gene's germline CDR1 is MDHEN and CDR2 SYDVKM. Between the trimmed V and J ends, which lost 6 bases and 9 bases, there was a span of 21 bases. This CDR3 has 16 residues. The DNA for the CDR3 is TGTGCCAGCAGGCCCCGATCGGACAGCGGGGGTTCACCCCTCCACTTT. Amino acids: CASRPRSDSGGSPLHF.

This clonotype appeared many times. The chain has TRBV25-1 and TRBJ2-7; the match to TRBD1 covers 7 bases. The CDR3 has 13 residues. CDR1 is MGHDK, CDR2 SYGVNS, per germline. Trimming at V came to 6 bases and at J to 3 bases, leaving 5 bases not matched to a gene. CDR3 DNA sequence: TGTGCCAGCAGGCCGACAGGGATCTACGAGCAGTACTTC. Translating gives CASRPTGIYEQYF.

This clonotype has a count of ten or more. At one of its ends the junction is not consistent with the germline gene, which may arise from a read error. This rearrangement joins TRBV20-1 to TRBJ2-7; 9 positions match TRBD2. Per germline, CDR1 DFQATT and CDR2 SNEGSKA (reference sequence). The CDR3 runs 13 residues. CDR3 in DNA: TGCAGTGCTAGGCGGGGGGGGTATGGGGACAGCCAGTTC. Translated, it gives CSARRGGYGDSQF.